This paragraph covers one T cell receptor (beta chain) sequence. The antigen is not known. This sample stems from a study of radiation and T cells in renal cell carcinoma. Sequenced by immunoSEQ multiplex PCR; TCRdb stores in-frame clones only, minus some. In the table there are roughly 60,000 clones, around 81% of which are singletons. The CDR3 covers 16 residues. The V gene end was trimmed by 1 base and the J gene end by 2 bases; junction bases not matched to a gene: 3. CDR1 and CDR2 from the germline V gene are SGHNT and YENEEA. The study's findings and limits: Baseline intratumoral clonotype presence is unknown without pretreatment biopsies. In blood, top tumor clones expanded by 2 weeks, shrinking by 4.

Time point meaning: blood 2 weeks post-SBRT. Noted treatment: 15 Gy SBRT to primary tumor, nephrectomy 4 weeks later. This sequence originates from a man aged 55-75 years with renal cell carcinoma. The chain joins TRBV11-3 to TRBJ2-7, with 12 bases aligning to TRBD1. The starting material was blood, obtained from a patient whose treatment included radiotherapy and nephrectomy. The CDR3 DNA sequence: TGTGCCAGCAGCTTAGCCGGGACAGGGGGCGCCTACGAGCAGTACTTC. Amino acids: CASSLAGTGGAYEQYF. The full variable domain, in which reference TRBV11-3 and TRBJ2-7 provide the parts outside the CDR3, is EAGVVQSPRYKIIEKKQPVAFWCNPISGHNTLYWYLQNLGQGPELLIRYENEEAVDDSQLPKDRFSAERLKGVDSTLKIQPAELGDSAVYLCASSLAGTGGAYEQYFGPGTRLTVT.